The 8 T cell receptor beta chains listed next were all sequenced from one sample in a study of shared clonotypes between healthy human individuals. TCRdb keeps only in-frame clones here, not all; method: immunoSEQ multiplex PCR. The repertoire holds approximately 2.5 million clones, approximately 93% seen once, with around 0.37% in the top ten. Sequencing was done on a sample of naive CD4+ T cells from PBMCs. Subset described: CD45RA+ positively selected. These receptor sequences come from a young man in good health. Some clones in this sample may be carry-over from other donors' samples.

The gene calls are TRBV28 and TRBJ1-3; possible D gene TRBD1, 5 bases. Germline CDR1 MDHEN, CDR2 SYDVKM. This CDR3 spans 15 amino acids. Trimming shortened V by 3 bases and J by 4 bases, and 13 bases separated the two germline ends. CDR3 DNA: TGTGCCAGCAGTTTCTTCAGGGCTGGAGGAAACACCATATATTTT. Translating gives CASSFFRAGGNTIYF. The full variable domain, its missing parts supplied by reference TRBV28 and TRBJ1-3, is DVKVTQSSRYLVKRTGEKVFLECVQDMDHENMFWYRQDPGLGLRLIYFSYDVKMKEKGDIPEGYSVSREKKERFSLILESASTNQTSMYLCASSFFRAGGNTIYFGEGSWLTVV.

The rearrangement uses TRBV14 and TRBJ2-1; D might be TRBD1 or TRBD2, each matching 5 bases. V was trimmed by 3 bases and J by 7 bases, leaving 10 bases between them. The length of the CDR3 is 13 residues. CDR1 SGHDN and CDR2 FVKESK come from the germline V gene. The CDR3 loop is CASSQGRWNEQFF. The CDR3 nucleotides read TGTGCCAGCAGCCAGGGACGGTGGAATGAGCAGTTCTTC.

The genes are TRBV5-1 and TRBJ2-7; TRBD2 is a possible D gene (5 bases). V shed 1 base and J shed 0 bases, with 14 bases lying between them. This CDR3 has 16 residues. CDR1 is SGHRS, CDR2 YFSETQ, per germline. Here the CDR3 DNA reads TGCGCCAGCAGCTTGCCCCCCCCAGCGGCCTCCTACGAGCAGTACTTC. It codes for CASSLPPPAASYEQYF.

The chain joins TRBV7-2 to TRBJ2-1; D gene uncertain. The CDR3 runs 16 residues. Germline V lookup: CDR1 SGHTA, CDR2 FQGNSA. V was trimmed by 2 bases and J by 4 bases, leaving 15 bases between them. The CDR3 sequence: CASSLMGTRLYNEQFF. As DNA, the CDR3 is TGTGCCAGCAGCTTAATGGGCACGCGGTTATACAATGAGCAGTTCTTC.

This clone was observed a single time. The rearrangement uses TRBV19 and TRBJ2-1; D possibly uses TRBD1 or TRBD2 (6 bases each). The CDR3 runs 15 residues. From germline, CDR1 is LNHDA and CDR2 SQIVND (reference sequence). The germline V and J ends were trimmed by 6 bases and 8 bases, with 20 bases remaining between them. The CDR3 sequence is CASSITRGGRDEQFF. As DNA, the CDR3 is TGTGCCAGTAGCATAACACGTGGGGGGCGCGATGAGCAGTTCTTC.

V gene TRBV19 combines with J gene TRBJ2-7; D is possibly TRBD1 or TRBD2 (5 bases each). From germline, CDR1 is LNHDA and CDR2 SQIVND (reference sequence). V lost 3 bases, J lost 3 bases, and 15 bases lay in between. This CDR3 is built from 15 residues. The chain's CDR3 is CASSIVRGRLYEQYF. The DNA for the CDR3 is TGTGCCAGTAGTATTGTCCGGGGCCGACTCTACGAGCAGTACTTC.

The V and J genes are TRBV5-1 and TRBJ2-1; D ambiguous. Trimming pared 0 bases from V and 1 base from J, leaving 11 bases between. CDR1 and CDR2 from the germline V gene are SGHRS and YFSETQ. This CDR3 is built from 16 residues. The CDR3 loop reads CASSLASVGSYNEQFF. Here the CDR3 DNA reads TGCGCCAGCAGCTTGGCGTCGGTGGGATCCTACAATGAGCAGTTCTTC.

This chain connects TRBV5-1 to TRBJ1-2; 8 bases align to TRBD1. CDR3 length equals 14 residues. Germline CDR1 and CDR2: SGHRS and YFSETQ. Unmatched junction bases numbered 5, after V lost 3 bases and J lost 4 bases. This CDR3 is CASSSLQGAYGYTF. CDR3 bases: TGCGCCAGCAGCTCACTTCAGGGGGCCTATGGCTACACCTTC. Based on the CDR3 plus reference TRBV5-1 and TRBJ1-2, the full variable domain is KAGVTQTPRYLIKTRGQQVTLSCSPISGHRSVSWYQQTPGQGLQFLFEYFSETQRNKGNFPGRFSGRQFSNSRSEMNVSTLELGDSALYLCASSSLQGAYGYTFGSGTRLTVV.